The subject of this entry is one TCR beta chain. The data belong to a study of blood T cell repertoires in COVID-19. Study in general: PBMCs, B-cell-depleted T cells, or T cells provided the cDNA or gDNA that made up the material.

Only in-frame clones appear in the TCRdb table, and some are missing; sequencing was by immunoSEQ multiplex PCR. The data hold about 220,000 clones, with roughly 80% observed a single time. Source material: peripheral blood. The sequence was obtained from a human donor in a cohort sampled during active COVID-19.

The CDR3 bases are TGTGCCAGCAGTGACCTCCAGTCCCCCCATGGCTACACCTTC. Translation gives CASSDLQSPHGYTF. The chain employs TRBV25-1 and TRBJ1-2; no clear D gene. V was pared by 3 bases and J by 6 bases, with 14 bases between. CDR3 length: 14 amino acids. Germline V gives CDR1 MGHDK, CDR2 SYGVNS.